This T cell receptor (beta chain) was sequenced in a study of OX40 agonist ivuxolimab in advanced cancers. The protocol was immunoSEQ multiplex PCR, while the TCRdb copy is restricted to in-frame clones and leaves out a portion. The table includes around 57,000 clones, 70% to 90% detected once. This clone appeared a few times. Its target is unknown. General study results and limits: Circulating CD4+ and CD8+ T cells showed clonal expansion by week 6 at 0.1 to 3.0 mg/kg.

Germline V gene sequence: CDR1 LNHDA, CDR2 SQIVND (reference sequence). The CDR3 loop spans 15 amino acids. The junction had 7 bases not matched to a gene; V was cut back by 10 bases and J by 0 bases. The clonotype originates from an adult with an advanced solid tumor such as melanoma, head and neck, liver or kidney cancer. The rearrangement uses TRBV19 and TRBJ1-4, with 8 bases that match TRBD1. The specimen was CD4+ or CD8+ T cells sorted from blood, collected in a trial of the OX40 agonist ivuxolimab. CDR3 nucleotides: TGTGCCACCGCGGGACAGGCTGCAACTAATGAAAAACTGTTTTTT. Amino acid sequence: CATAGQAATNEKLFF.